These T cell receptor beta chains were read from a single sample in a study of T cell changes during pregnancy in multiple sclerosis. Sequenced by immunoSEQ multiplex PCR; TCRdb stores in-frame clones only, minus some. The sample holds tens of thousands of clones, 85% to 95% seen once. This sample comprised peripheral blood, obtained in the third trimester of pregnancy. Receptor source: a female donor in good health, enrolled as a control in a pregnancy study. The CDR3 runs from the conserved cysteine through the conserved F or W. The D gene is left open where the match is weak. Clone size is stated in some rows and not others, as once, few, many or a class when expanded.

j_call d_call clone_size v_call cdr3_nt cdr3_aa
TRBJ1-2 TRBD1 NA TRBV6-1 TGTGCCACCTTTCCCACGGACAGGCTAGATGGCTACACCTTC CATFPTDRLDGYTF
TRBJ2-5 TRBD2 NA TRBV27 TGTGCCAGCAGTTTAATTGGACTAGCGGGTGGACGCCGTGGGGAGACCCAGTACTTC CASSLIGLAGGRRGETQYF
TRBJ2-1 TRBD1 NA TRBV27 TGTGCCAGCAGTTTAATTCCCCCTTCTGTCGGACAGGGGCCCCCGCGGTTCTTC CASSLIPPSVGQGPPRFF
TRBJ1-4 NA NA TRBV6-5 TGTGCCAGCAGTCAGAACAGGGACCTAAATGAAAAACTGTTTTTT CASSQNRDLNEKLFF
TRBJ2-4 TRBD2 NA TRBV5-6 TGTGCCAGCAGCTCTACGACTAGCGGGGGGGCCCACATTCAGTACTTC CASSSTTSGGAHIQYF
TRBJ1-6 NA NA TRBV6-5 TGTGCCAGCAGTTACTCGACAGATTCACCCCTCCACTTT CASSYSTDSPLHF
TRBJ2-2 NA NA TRBV18 TGTGCCAGCTCACCATCAAGCGTGAACACCGGGGAGCTGTTTTTT CASSPSSVNTGELFF
TRBJ1-1 NA NA TRBV5-1 TGCGCCAGCAGCCCCAGGGGAATGGATACTGAAGCTTTCTTT CASSPRGMDTEAFF
TRBJ2-2 TRBD1 NA TRBV5-6 TGTGCCAGCAGTGTACCGGGACAGGGGACGACCGGGGAGCTGTTTTTT CASSVPGQGTTGELFF
TRBJ1-5 NA once TRBV2 TGTGCCAGCAGTGACCCAGGGTTCGGCAATCAGCCCCAGCATTTT CASSDPGFGNQPQHF
TRBJ1-1 NA NA TRBV6-6 TGTGCCAGCAGTTACCGATTCAGTGCTAACACTGAAGCTTTCTTT CASSYRFSANTEAFF
TRBJ2-5 TRBD2 NA TRBV7-2 TGTGCCAGCAGCGCGACTAGCGGACAAGAGACCCAGTACTTC CASSATSGQETQYF
TRBJ1-6 NA NA TRBV5-1 TGCGCCAGCAGCTTGGTGGAAGCAGGGCTGGGTTCACCCCTCCACTTT CASSLVEAGLGSPLHF
TRBJ2-7 TRBD1 NA TRBV9 TGTGCCAGCAGCGTAGTGAAGTGGACAGGGGGGAGCGAGCAGTACTTC CASSVVKWTGGSEQYF
TRBJ1-3 NA NA TRBV28 TGTGCCAGCAGTTTATCAGGGTCTGGAAACACCATATATTTT CASSLSGSGNTIYF
TRBJ1-6 NA NA TRBV28 TGTGCCAGCACCAGGAAATATAATTCACCCCTCCACTTT CASTRKYNSPLHF
TRBJ1-4 TRBD1 NA TRBV19 TGTGCCAGTAGTCCCAGGGGGCTTCCGAATGAAAAACTGTTTTTT CASSPRGLPNEKLFF
TRBJ1-1 TRBD1 once TRBV19 TGTGCCTCTAATCACAGGGGGGACACTGAAGCTTTCTTT CASNHRGDTEAFF
TRBJ2-5 TRBD1 NA TRBV5-5 TGTGCCAGCAGCTTCTGGACAGGGACCACGGAGACCCAGTACTTC CASSFWTGTTETQYF
TRBJ2-1 TRBD2 NA TRBV29-1 TGCAGCGTTGGGGCTAGCGGGGTAGGCGAGCAGTTCTTC CSVGASGVGEQFF
TRBJ2-7 NA NA TRBV5-1 TGCGCCAGCAGCTCCACAGGGGAGGCCTACGAGCAGTACTTC CASSSTGEAYEQYF
TRBJ1-2 TRBD1 NA TRBV9 TGTGCCAGCAGCGTAGGAGGGACAGGGGTGGGCTACACCTTC CASSVGGTGVGYTF
TRBJ1-5 NA NA TRBV19 TGTGCCAGTACCTTTCAGGGGAATCAGCCCCAGCATTTT CASTFQGNQPQHF
TRBJ2-1 TRBD2 NA TRBV4-2 TGTGCCAGCAGCCAAGATCGGGGGGGCTACAATGAGCAGTTCTTC CASSQDRGGYNEQFF
TRBJ2-2 TRBD1 NA TRBV4-1 TGCGCCAGCACCCTCCAGGGGGAGAACACCGGGGAGCTGTTTTTT CASTLQGENTGELFF
TRBJ2-3 TRBD2 NA TRBV5-4 TGTGCCAGCAGCTGGACTAGCGGGGGCGCAGATACGCAGTATTTT CASSWTSGGADTQYF
TRBJ2-5 NA NA TRBV11-3 TGTGCCAGCAGCTTACGCGGGGTAGGGACCCAGTACTTC CASSLRGVGTQYF
TRBJ1-1 NA few TRBV12-5 TGTGCTAGTGGTTTCAGGGGTAGTACTGAAGCTTTCTTT CASGFRGSTEAFF
TRBJ2-2 NA NA TRBV19 TGTGCCAGTAGGCAGGGTGTGGGCACCGGGGAGCTGTTTTTT CASRQGVGTGELFF
TRBJ1-2 TRBD1 NA TRBV6-5 TGTGCCAGCAGTTACGGGGGACAGGTATATGGCTACACCTTC CASSYGGQVYGYTF
TRBJ2-7 NA NA TRBV28 TGTGCCAGCAGTCACCTACTCAGACTAGTGGGGAGCTCCTACGAGCAGTACTTC CASSHLLRLVGSSYEQYF
TRBJ1-2 TRBD1 NA TRBV7-8 TGTGCCAGCAGCCCTACTTTGACAGGGAACTATGGCTACACCTTC CASSPTLTGNYGYTF
TRBJ1-5 NA NA TRBV7-2 TGTGCCAGCAGCTTAGGGACAGTGTATAGCAATCAGCCCCAGCATTTT CASSLGTVYSNQPQHF
TRBJ2-6 TRBD1 NA TRBV4-1 TGCGCCAGCAGCCACCCGGGACAGGGGCCCCTTGGGGCCAACGTCCTGACTTTC CASSHPGQGPLGANVLTF
TRBJ1-1 NA NA TRBV27 TGTGCCAGCAGTTTAATCCAAGGTCTTCGGGGCACTGAAGCTTTCTTT CASSLIQGLRGTEAFF
TRBJ1-2 TRBD1 NA TRBV7-9 TGTGCCAGCAGCTTAGCCCTACAGGGGGTCCTCTATGGCTACACCTTC CASSLALQGVLYGYTF
TRBJ2-7 TRBD1 NA TRBV19 TGTGCCAGCCACGGGCAGGGGGCAGGCGAGCAGTACTTC CASHGQGAGEQYF
TRBJ2-1 TRBD1 NA TRBV19 TGTGCCAGTGGACCCCGGGACAGGGTTGGGTATGAGCAGTTCTTC CASGPRDRVGYEQFF